This TCR beta chain was sequenced for a study of human T cells and chemical hapten exposure. The V end lost 4 bases, the J end lost 1 base, and 17 bases lay between the germline ends. CDR3 length: 16 residues. From germline, CDR1 is MNHEY and CDR2 SMNVEV (reference sequence). It was the library that attached unique molecular identifiers to individual cDNA molecules. MiXCR, run by TCRdb on the 5' RACE reads, gives a single entry per CDR3 protein. The sample lists 95,000 to 120,000 distinct CDR3 sequences, roughly a fifth occurring once. Unfractionated whole blood was the source from which total RNA was extracted.

The chain has TRBV27 and TRBJ2-7; D may match TRBD1 or TRBD2 (5 bases each). The TCR sequence derives from a human donor in good health. The CDR3 coding sequence is TGTGCCAGCAGTTCTCCCTCCGGGACGGTATCCTACGAGCAGTACTTC. It specifies CASSSPSGTVSYEQYF.